These T cell receptor beta chains were read from a single sample in a study of identical twins. TCRdb itself ran the 5' RACE reads through MiXCR, one entry per CDR3 protein. This table holds under 250,000 distinct CDR3 sequences, approximately 7.8% found once. The same data also went into a second study, on yellow fever vaccine responses in identical twins.

Input material: CD8+ T cells sorted from blood. The receptors shown here come from a woman aged 18-29 years in good health. CDR3s include the opening cysteine and the closing phenylalanine or tryptophan. A D gene is named only where the DNA matches it firmly. Only some rows state a clone size, as once, few, many or a class for expanded clones.

CDR3: CASSGNPDKRTDTQYF; DNA: TGTGCCAGCAGTGGAAACCCGGACAAGCGAACAGATACGCAGTATTTT; D: NA; size: NA; J: TRBJ2-3; V: TRBV2
CDR3: CASSQDSDTQYF; DNA: TGTGCCAGCAGCCAAGATTCGGATACGCAGTATTTT; D: NA; size: many; J: TRBJ2-3; V: TRBV4-2
CDR3: CASSFLTSSGPDTQYF; DNA: TGTGCCAGCAGTTTCCTCACATCCTCCGGGCCAGATACGCAGTATTTT; D: NA; size: NA; J: TRBJ2-3; V: TRBV27
CDR3: CASSSVLVTGELFF; DNA: TGTGCCAGCAGCTCTGTCTTAGTGACCGGGGAGCTGTTTTTT; D: NA; size: many; J: TRBJ2-2; V: TRBV3-1
CDR3: CASSLSPTANTGELFF; DNA: TGTGCCAGCAGTTTATCCCCGACAGCGAACACCGGGGAGCTGTTTTTT; D: NA; size: few; J: TRBJ2-2; V: TRBV27
CDR3: CASSLAGDRGHGEQYF; DNA: TGCGCCAGCAGCTTGGCGGGGGACAGGGGACACGGCGAGCAGTACTTC; D: TRBD1; size: NA; J: TRBJ2-7; V: TRBV5-1
CDR3: CSVETVHGELFF; DNA: TGCAGCGTTGAGACAGTCCACGGGGAGCTGTTTTTT; D: NA; size: many; J: TRBJ2-2; V: TRBV29-1
CDR3: CASSYSISGANVLTF; DNA: TGTGCCAGCAGTTACTCGATCTCTGGGGCCAACGTCCTGACTTTC; D: NA; size: few; J: TRBJ2-6; V: TRBV6-5
CDR3: CASSASGLAGVRYEQYF; DNA: TGTGCCAGCAGCGCCAGCGGACTAGCGGGAGTTCGCTACGAGCAGTACTTC; D: TRBD2; size: NA; J: TRBJ2-7; V: TRBV2
CDR3: CASSHGQLNTEAFF; DNA: TGCGCCAGCAGCCACGGACAGTTGAACACTGAAGCTTTCTTT; D: NA; size: NA; J: TRBJ1-1; V: TRBV4-1
CDR3: CASSLLAGPRDEQFF; DNA: TGTGCCAGCAGCTTACTAGCGGGGCCGAGGGATGAGCAGTTCTTC; D: TRBD2; size: many; J: TRBJ2-1; V: TRBV7-8
CDR3: CATSTEGSTEAFF; DNA: TGTGCCACCAGCACGGAGGGAAGCACTGAAGCTTTCTTT; D: NA; size: many; J: TRBJ1-1; V: TRBV15
CDR3: CASSLRGVETQYF; DNA: TGTGCCAGCAGCTTGCGAGGGGTGGAGACCCAGTACTTC; D: NA; size: few; J: TRBJ2-5; V: TRBV5-6
CDR3: CASSFRAGEAGELFF; DNA: TGTGCCAGCAGTTTTAGGGCAGGGGAGGCCGGGGAGCTGTTTTTT; D: NA; size: NA; J: TRBJ2-2; V: TRBV28
CDR3: CASSLAHGDIIYEQYF; DNA: TGTGCCAGCAGTTTAGCTCATGGAGACATCATCTACGAGCAGTACTTC; D: NA; size: few; J: TRBJ2-7; V: TRBV27
CDR3: CASSVVSGTGGYNEQFF; DNA: TGTGCCAGCAGCGTTGTTTCCGGGACAGGGGGCTACAATGAGCAGTTCTTC; D: TRBD1; size: many; J: TRBJ2-1; V: TRBV9
CDR3: CASSLLAGGDHNEQFF; DNA: TGTGCCAGCAGCTTGTTAGCGGGGGGGGACCACAATGAGCAGTTCTTC; D: TRBD2; size: many; J: TRBJ2-1; V: TRBV7-2
CDR3: CASSLGARGDTQYF; DNA: TGTGCCAGCAGTTTAGGGGCAAGGGGAGATACGCAGTATTTT; D: NA; size: many; J: TRBJ2-3; V: TRBV12-3/TRBV12-4
CDR3: CASSETVGITGAHYNEQFF; DNA: TGTGCCAGCAGTGAAACGGTGGGAATAACGGGGGCCCACTACAATGAGCAGTTCTTC; D: NA; size: many; J: TRBJ2-1; V: TRBV2
CDR3: CASTSWGQGGNEQFF; DNA: TGCGCCAGCACCTCTTGGGGGCAGGGGGGAAATGAGCAGTTCTTC; D: NA; size: NA; J: TRBJ2-1; V: TRBV5-1
CDR3: CATSDSGTAAYNEQFF; DNA: TGTGCCACCAGTGATTCGGGGACTGCCGCCTACAATGAGCAGTTCTTC; D: NA; size: few; J: TRBJ2-1; V: TRBV24-1
CDR3: CASSLAQSSYEQYF; DNA: TGTGCCAGCAGCTTAGCCCAGAGTTCCTACGAGCAGTACTTC; D: NA; size: NA; J: TRBJ2-7; V: TRBV11-2
CDR3: CASSIGSTEAFF; DNA: TGTGCCAGTAGTATTGGGAGCACTGAAGCTTTCTTT; D: NA; size: NA; J: TRBJ1-1; V: TRBV19
CDR3: CASSPRLSLTDTQYF; DNA: TGTGCCAGCAGTCCCCGACTCTCACTCACAGATACGCAGTATTTT; D: NA; size: many; J: TRBJ2-3; V: TRBV27
CDR3: CSAAHPGDLIRNEQFF; DNA: TGCAGCGCTGCCCACCCAGGCGACCTCATAAGGAATGAGCAGTTCTTC; D: NA; size: many; J: TRBJ2-1; V: TRBV29-1
CDR3: CASSHGTSGRAYEQYF; DNA: TGTGCCAGCAGCCATGGGACTAGCGGGAGGGCCTACGAGCAGTACTTC; D: TRBD2; size: many; J: TRBJ2-7; V: TRBV3-1
CDR3: CSVEGRAGATDTQYF; DNA: TGCAGCGTTGAAGGTAGGGCCGGGGCCACAGATACGCAGTATTTT; D: NA; size: NA; J: TRBJ2-3; V: TRBV29-1
CDR3: CASSPAGASTDTQYF; DNA: TGTGCCAGCAGCCCAGCAGGGGCTAGCACAGATACGCAGTATTTT; D: NA; size: many; J: TRBJ2-3; V: TRBV7-9
CDR3: CASSASQGDANTGELFF; DNA: TGTGCCAGCAGCGCGAGTCAGGGGGATGCGAACACCGGCGAGCTGTTTTTT; D: TRBD1; size: NA; J: TRBJ2-2; V: TRBV9
CDR3: CASSFDAAGEQYF; DNA: TGTGCCAGCAGTTTTGATGCAGCGGGGGAGCAGTACTTC; D: TRBD2; size: few; J: TRBJ2-7; V: TRBV12-3/TRBV12-4
CDR3: CSVPGPGELFF; DNA: TGCAGCGTCCCGGGACCCGGGGAGCTGTTTTTT; D: NA; size: many; J: TRBJ2-2; V: TRBV29-1
CDR3: CASSISLAGDYYEQYF; DNA: TGTGCCAGTAGTATATCACTAGCGGGAGATTATTACGAGCAGTACTTC; D: TRBD2; size: few; J: TRBJ2-7; V: TRBV19
CDR3: CASDYRDNQNQPQHF; DNA: TGTGCCAGCGACTACCGGGACAATCAAAATCAGCCCCAGCATTTT; D: NA; size: many; J: TRBJ1-5; V: TRBV3-1
CDR3: CASSSATSDEQFF; DNA: TGTGCCAGCAGCTCGGCGACAAGTGATGAGCAGTTCTTC; D: NA; size: NA; J: TRBJ2-1; V: TRBV7-9
CDR3: CASSLAFGGRVNTEAFF; DNA: TGTGCCAGCAGCTTAGCGTTTGGGGGAAGAGTGAACACTGAAGCTTTCTTT; D: NA; size: NA; J: TRBJ1-1; V: TRBV7-8
CDR3: CASSQEDRSYNQPQHF; DNA: TGCGCCAGCAGCCAGGAAGACAGAAGTTACAATCAGCCCCAGCATTTT; D: NA; size: many; J: TRBJ1-5; V: TRBV4-1
CDR3: CASRHTSGSPGEQFF; DNA: TGTGCCAGCAGGCATACTAGCGGGAGCCCGGGCGAGCAGTTCTTC; D: TRBD2; size: NA; J: TRBJ2-1; V: TRBV28
CDR3: CASSVQGRYEQYF; DNA: TGTGCCAGCAGCGTTCAGGGACGGTACGAGCAGTACTTC; D: NA; size: NA; J: TRBJ2-7; V: TRBV28
CDR3: CASSYSAGGAGTDTQYF; DNA: TGTGCCAGCAGTTACTCGGCCGGGGGGGCCGGTACAGATACGCAGTATTTT; D: TRBD2; size: NA; J: TRBJ2-3; V: TRBV6-5
CDR3: CASSPTEGGAYNEQFF; DNA: TGTGCCAGCAGCCCCACAGAGGGGGGGGCCTACAATGAGCAGTTCTTC; D: NA; size: few; J: TRBJ2-1; V: TRBV7-6
CDR3: CASSPITDTQYF; DNA: TGTGCCAGCAGCCCGATAACAGATACGCAGTATTTT; D: NA; size: many; J: TRBJ2-3; V: TRBV12-3/TRBV12-4
CDR3: CASSPPRAFLDTQYF; DNA: TGTGCCAGCAGTCCCCCGAGGGCGTTCCTTGATACGCAGTATTTT; D: NA; size: many; J: TRBJ2-3; V: TRBV5-6
CDR3: CASSLLGSNQPQHF; DNA: TGTGCCAGCAGTTTATTGGGCAGCAATCAGCCCCAGCATTTT; D: NA; size: few; J: TRBJ1-5; V: TRBV28
CDR3: CASSQVDPTNSPLHF; DNA: TGTGCCAGCAGCCAAGTTGATCCAACGAATTCACCCCTCCACTTT; D: NA; size: many; J: TRBJ1-6; V: TRBV14